Many counts were recorded for the clone carrying this T cell receptor beta chain. Its antigen is unknown. The data are from a study of T-cell reconstitution after alpha-beta-depleted transplantation in children. Preparation of the TCRbeta library involved a method that used unique molecular identifiers. Using its own MiXCR run on the PCR reads, TCRdb lists one record per CDR3 protein. The table shows roughly 160,000 distinct CDR3 sequences, with 11% occurring only once. V lost 7 bases, J lost 7 bases, and 14 bases lay in between. The CDR3 sequence is 13 residues long. The V gene's germline CDR1 is SEHNR and CDR2 FQNEAQ (reference sequence). Study-level points and caveats: Several patients had high TCRbeta diversity at day 60; it came from surviving recipient T cells and thymic progenitors. It was newly produced T cells that mostly accounted for T-cell counts and diversity one year after transplant. Several hundred expanded graft clones reportedly were the source of alpha-beta T cells about two months after transplant.

This TCR came from a boy aged 2 to 10 with acute myeloid leukemia, due to receive a stem cell transplant. The material was PBMCs, obtained before TCRalphabeta/CD19-depleted stem cell transplant. V and J are TRBV7-9 and TRBJ2-1, with D possibly being TRBD1 (6 bases). CDR3 coding DNA: TGTGCCAGCAACTCACAGGGTCGTAATGAGCAGTTCTTC. It encodes CASNSQGRNEQFF.